These T cell receptor beta chains were read from a single sample in a study of T cell repertoires in cytomegalovirus infection. Each CDR3 protein gets one entry after TCRdb re-called the reads with MiXCR. The sample lists fewer than 150,000 distinct CDR3 sequences; roughly 30% were seen once. What these receptors recognize is not known. This specimen was CD8+ T cells from cultured PBMCs, taken from culture after CMV antigen stimulation. All receptors come from a human donor in good health (CMV status not recorded). Some clones in this sample may be carry-over from other donors' samples. The CDR3 runs from the conserved cysteine through the conserved F or W. D genes are given only for firm matches. Only part of the rows carry a size: once, few, many, or a class if the clone is expanded.

clone size,V gene,D gene,J gene,CDR3 protein,CDR3 DNA
many,TRBV7-9,-,TRBJ1-4,CASSSNLRRGNEKLFF,TGTGCCAGCAGCTCAAACCTTCGACGGGGTAATGAAAAACTGTTTTTT
-,TRBV4-2,TRBD2,TRBJ2-5,CASSSSSGGEETQYF,TGTGCCAGCAGTTCCTCTAGCGGGGGGGAAGAGACCCAGTACTTC
-,TRBV12-3/TRBV12-4,TRBD1,TRBJ1-2,CASSLGTGAYGYTF,TGTGCCAGCAGTTTAGGTACAGGGGCCTATGGCTACACCTTC
-,TRBV14,-,TRBJ2-7,CASSQEELPYEQYF,TGTGCCAGCAGCCAAGAGGAACTCCCCTACGAGCAGTACTTC
few,TRBV7-2,TRBD2,TRBJ2-5,CASSLALSGLAGGPRETQYF,TGTGCCAGCAGCTTAGCCTTATCCGGACTAGCGGGGGGGCCTAGGGAGACCCAGTACTTC
few,TRBV7-9,TRBD2,TRBJ2-3,CASILTSVFTDTQYF,TGTGCCAGCATCCTGACTAGCGTATTCACAGATACGCAGTATTTT
-,TRBV20-1,-,TRBJ2-7,CSARGPESSYEQYF,TGCAGTGCTAGAGGACCAGAAAGCTCCTACGAGCAGTACTTC
once,TRBV19,-,TRBJ2-7,CASSPNPGRHYEQYF,TGTGCCAGTAGCCCTAATCCGGGACGGCACTACGAGCAGTACTTC
-,TRBV27,-,TRBJ2-1,CASSRGFGSNEQFF,TGTGCCAGCTCGAGGGGGTTTGGTAGCAATGAGCAGTTCTTC
many,TRBV4-1,TRBD1,TRBJ2-3,CASSQGIIGGQGVEDTQYF,TGCGCCAGCAGCCAAGGAATTATTGGGGGACAGGGGGTAGAAGATACGCAGTATTTT
-,TRBV13,TRBD2,TRBJ2-1,CASSSRLAGGPYNEQFF,TGTGCCAGCAGCTCCCGACTAGCGGGGGGACCATACAATGAGCAGTTCTTC
few,TRBV19,-,TRBJ1-2,CASTPDRASYGYTF,TGTGCCAGTACCCCGGATCGTGCAAGCTATGGCTACACCTTC
-,TRBV27,-,TRBJ2-1,CASSLVVREGSYNEQFF,TGTGCCAGCAGTTTGGTCGTTAGAGAGGGGTCCTACAATGAGCAGTTCTTC
many,TRBV7-9,-,TRBJ2-5,CASSLRQTTGTETQYF,TGTGCCAGCAGCTTACGGCAGACCACGGGGACAGAGACCCAGTACTTC
-,TRBV11-1,-,TRBJ2-2,CASRTGSGELFF,TGTGCCAGCAGGACAGGAAGCGGGGAGCTGTTTTTT
few,TRBV4-3,TRBD1,TRBJ1-1,CASSQENRGYPNTEAFF,TGCGCCAGCAGCCAAGAGAACAGGGGTTATCCAAACACTGAAGCTTTCTTT
-,TRBV4-3,-,TRBJ2-7,CASSQENFSYEQYF,TGCGCCAGCAGCCAAGAGAATTTTTCCTACGAGCAGTACTTC
-,TRBV6-1,-,TRBJ2-7,CASSDLDGYEQYF,TGTGCCAGCAGTGACCTGGACGGGTACGAGCAGTACTTC
few,TRBV24-1,TRBD1,TRBJ2-2,CATSDGGQGANTGELFF,TGTGCCACCAGTGATGGGGGGCAGGGGGCTAACACCGGGGAGCTGTTTTTT
few,TRBV27,TRBD2,TRBJ2-3,CASSQLAGVGDTQYF,TGTGCCAGCAGTCAACTAGCGGGGGTAGGAGATACGCAGTATTTT
few,TRBV7-6,-,TRBJ2-6,CASSLSFESGANVLTF,TGTGCCAGCAGCTTAAGTTTCGAATCTGGGGCCAACGTCCTGACTTTC
-,TRBV12-3/TRBV12-4,TRBD2,TRBJ2-1,CASSFLVAGGHNEQFF,TGTGCCAGCAGTTTTTTGGTAGCGGGGGGGCATAATGAGCAGTTCTTC
many,TRBV7-8,-,TRBJ1-2,CASSLDGSYGYTF,TGTGCCAGCAGCTTAGATGGGAGTTATGGCTACACCTTC
few,TRBV28,TRBD2,TRBJ2-7,CASSLLAREGSYEQYF,TGTGCCAGCAGTTTACTAGCGAGGGAGGGGTCCTACGAGCAGTACTTC
-,TRBV27,-,TRBJ2-2,CASSLLRGSGELFF,TGTGCCAGCAGTTTATTGAGGGGTTCCGGGGAGCTGTTTTTT
-,TRBV12-3/TRBV12-4,-,TRBJ2-2,CASSPIGPYLGTGELFF,TGTGCCAGCAGCCCGATAGGGCCCTACTTGGGCACCGGGGAGCTGTTTTTT
-,TRBV20-1,TRBD1,TRBJ2-6,CSAWTGTGGVGANVLTF,TGCAGTGCTTGGACTGGAACAGGGGGTGTAGGGGCCAACGTCCTGACTTTC
many,TRBV7-2,-,TRBJ1-2,CASSLDPSPYGYTF,TGTGCCAGCAGCTTAGACCCGTCTCCCTATGGCTACACCTTC
few,TRBV11-1,TRBD2,TRBJ2-3,CASSGWTSGETDTQYF,TGTGCCAGCAGCGGGTGGACTAGCGGGGAGACAGATACGCAGTATTTT
-,TRBV4-1,-,TRBJ1-4,CASSHGEIPTNEKLFF,TGCGCCAGCAGCCATGGGGAGATTCCAACTAATGAAAAACTGTTTTTT
-,TRBV6-6,TRBD1,TRBJ1-3,CASSSPGQGPGNTIYF,TGTGCCAGCAGCAGCCCGGGACAGGGGCCTGGAAACACCATATATTTT
-,TRBV6-5,-,TRBJ2-5,CASSPQVPGETQYF,TGTGCCAGCAGCCCCCAGGTCCCCGGGGAGACCCAGTACTTC
many,TRBV7-9,-,TRBJ2-2,CASSFLSGNTGELFF,TGTGCCAGCAGCTTCTTGAGCGGGAACACCGGGGAGCTGTTTTTT
few,TRBV7-6,TRBD1,TRBJ2-2,CASSGWTGDRGGELFF,TGTGCCAGCAGCGGTTGGACAGGGGATCGTGGCGGGGAGCTGTTTTTT
few,TRBV4-1,-,TRBJ2-7,CASSPTGDSAYEQYF,TGCGCCAGCAGCCCTACGGGGGACAGTGCCTACGAGCAGTACTTC
-,TRBV7-6,-,TRBJ1-1,CASSFGRLGTEAFF,TGTGCCAGCAGCTTCGGACGGCTGGGCACTGAAGCTTTCTTT
many,TRBV7-8,-,TRBJ2-7,CASRKRDTGDEQYF,TGTGCCAGCAGGAAGAGGGACACGGGGGACGAGCAGTACTTC
few,TRBV19,-,TRBJ1-1,CASSITRNTEAFF,TGTGCCAGTAGTATAACCAGGAACACTGAAGCTTTCTTT
many,TRBV7-2,TRBD2,TRBJ2-3,CASSFRLAGVSTDTQYF,TGTGCCAGCAGCTTCCGACTAGCGGGGGTCAGCACAGATACGCAGTATTTT
many,TRBV7-2,-,TRBJ1-2,CASSLRAGSFRNGYTF,TGTGCCAGCAGCTTACGCGCCGGGTCATTTAGAAATGGCTACACCTTC
-,TRBV5-1,-,TRBJ1-1,CASREGNTEAFF,TGCGCCAGCAGAGAGGGGAACACTGAAGCTTTCTTT
-,TRBV6-5,TRBD2,TRBJ2-3,CASSAGLAGTDTQYF,TGTGCCAGCAGTGCCGGACTAGCGGGCACAGATACGCAGTATTTT
many,TRBV6-2/TRBV6-3,-,TRBJ1-2,CASSPLGGRNGYTF,TGTGCCAGCAGCCCCCTGGGAGGGCGAAATGGCTACACCTTC
once,TRBV3-1,TRBD2,TRBJ2-5,CASSHRPTSGDIEETQYF,TGTGCCAGCAGCCACCGACCGACTAGCGGGGACATCGAAGAGACCCAGTACTTC